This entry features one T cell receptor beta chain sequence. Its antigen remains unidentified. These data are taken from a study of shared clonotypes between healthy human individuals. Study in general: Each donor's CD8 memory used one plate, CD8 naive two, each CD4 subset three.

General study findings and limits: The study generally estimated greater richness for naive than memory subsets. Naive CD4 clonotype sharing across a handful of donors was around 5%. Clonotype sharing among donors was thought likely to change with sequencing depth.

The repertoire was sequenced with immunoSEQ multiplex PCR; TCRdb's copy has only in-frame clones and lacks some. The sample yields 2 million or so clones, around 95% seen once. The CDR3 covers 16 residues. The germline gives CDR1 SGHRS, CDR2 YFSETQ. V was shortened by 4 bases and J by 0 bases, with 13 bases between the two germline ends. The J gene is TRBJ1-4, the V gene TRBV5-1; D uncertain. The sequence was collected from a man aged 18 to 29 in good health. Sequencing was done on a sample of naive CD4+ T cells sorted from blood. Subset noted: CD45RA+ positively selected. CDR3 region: CASSLNSGATNEKLFF. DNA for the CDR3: TGCGCCAGCAGCCTAAACTCCGGGGCAACTAATGAAAAACTGTTTTTT.